This TCR beta chain stems from a study of memory CD4+ T cells and cytomegalovirus serostatus. Findings and limits, study-wide: CD4+ memory repertoires contained about 40% of the roughly 160 reported CMV TCRbeta sequences. CMV serostatus prediction reached median AUC about 0.95, or 0.9 with US-trained model.

About this clone: Its antigen is not known. Other DNA sequences in this sample translate to the same CDR3.

The V gene's germline CDR1 is MDHEN and CDR2 SYDVKM. V lost 2 bases and J 4 bases, leaving 5 bases between the germline ends. This CDR3 has 12 residues. Single viable CD3+CD4+CD8-CD45RO+ cells were sorted as the memory CD4+ T cells. Total CD4+ T cells were enriched by CD4 positive selection. As processed by the authors: After removing out-of-frame reads, approximately 2.2 million distinct TCRbeta sequences remained. Clones were sequenced by immunoSEQ multiplex PCR, and TCRdb holds only the in-frame ones, with some missing. V, J and clone size are those of that table, while D and trimming were read from the DNA. The repertoire consists of under 75,000 clones, with around 80% occurring once and the leading ten covering 0.53%.

The chain is built from TRBV28 and TRBJ1-2; D gene ambiguous. This TCR derives from an adult in good health and CMV-seronegative. Some clones in this sample may be carry-over from other donors' samples. The sequencing sample was made of memory CD4+ T cells from blood. The CDR3 protein is CASSLRLYGYTF. CDR3 in DNA: TGTGCCAGCAGTTTACGTCTCTATGGCTACACCTTC.